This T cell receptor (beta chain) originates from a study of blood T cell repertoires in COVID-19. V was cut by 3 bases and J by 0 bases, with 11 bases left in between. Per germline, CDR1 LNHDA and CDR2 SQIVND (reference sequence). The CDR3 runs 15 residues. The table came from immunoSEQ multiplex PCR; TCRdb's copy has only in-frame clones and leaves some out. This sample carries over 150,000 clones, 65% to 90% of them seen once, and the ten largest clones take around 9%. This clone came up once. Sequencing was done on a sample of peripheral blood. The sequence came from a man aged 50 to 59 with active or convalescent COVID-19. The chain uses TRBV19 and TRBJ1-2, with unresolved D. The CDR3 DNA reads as TGTGCCAGTAGTATCTTGCACGGGTCTAACTATGGCTACACCTTC. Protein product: CASSILHGSNYGYTF. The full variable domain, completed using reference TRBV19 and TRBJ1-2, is DGGITQSPKYLFRKEGQNVTLSCEQNLNHDAMYWYRQDPGQGLRLIYYSQIVNDFQKGDIAEGYSVSREKKESFPLTVTSAQKNPTAFYLCASSILHGSNYGYTFGSGTRLTVV.